This entry is about one T cell receptor beta chain. The germline V gene encodes CDR1 SGHTA and CDR2 FQGNSA. The CDR3 runs to 17 residues. With 8 bases clipped from V and 1 base from J, the junction kept 9 bases outside the gene matches. TCR alpha and TCR beta cDNA libraries carrying sample barcodes and UMIs came from 5'RACE with constant-segment primers. MiXCR, run by TCRdb on the 5' RACE reads, gives a single entry per CDR3 protein. The sample lists about 470,000 distinct CDR3 sequences; roughly 23% were seen once. These data are taken from a study of T-cell memory formation after mild COVID-19. The sequencing sample was made of PBMCs or a T cell subset sorted from them (not recorded which). This chain uses TRBV7-2 with TRBJ2-1; 12 nucleotides agree with TRBD2. The origin of this receptor is an adult woman who had mild COVID-19 (a few samples of this study predate the infection). Cell type and time point are not known. CDR3 nucleotide sequence: TGTGCCAGCCTCAAGACTAGCGGGAGTATGTCCTACAATGAGCAGTTCTTC. Protein product: CASLKTSGSMSYNEQFF.